This T cell receptor (beta chain) was recovered during a study of blood T cell repertoires in COVID-19 (TCRdb year 2020). Concerning the study at large: The collaborator samples originated in the United States, Italy and Spain and spanned the acute and convalescent phases of COVID-19. The prospective study material was composed of cDNA or gDNA derived from T cells, B-cell-depleted T cells, or PBMCs. Deeply sampled blood TCRbeta repertoires from subjects exposed to, actively infected with, or recovered from COVID-19 were included in the dataset. A freely available public database, intended as a resource for researchers studying the immune response to SARS-CoV-2, is where the repertoires were released. The samples were drawn from two sources: the first 160 participants of the ongoing ImmuneRACE study, and over 950 subjects contributed by 6 global collaborators. The sample metadata nearly always contained a de-identified subject ID, COVID-19 status, age in years and sex. Where available, HLA class I and class II types were taken from metadata supplied by the sample provider and were not determined by assay-based typing.

Points the paper makes about the study in general: The amount of clinical and demographic metadata varied by source and participant and was provided uncurated.

In the prospective study, participants were roughly 18 to 95 years old, resided in 24 geographic areas of the United States, and were enrolled through a virtual design. In the prospective study, participants were assigned to cohorts based on the clinical history participants reported in a screening survey and a study questionnaire. Recovered participants in ImmuneRACE Cohort 3 were defined as having two consecutive negative NP/OP PCR tests, clearance from a healthcare professional, or resolution of symptoms. In the prospective study, whole blood, serum and a nasopharyngeal or oropharyngeal swab were collected from each participant by mobile phlebotomists. Participants in the prospective study had the option to provide additional blood draws and questionnaires over a roughly 2-month period. Before DNA extraction, prospective study blood samples were shipped either frozen or at room temperature.

The immunoSEQ Assay, a bias-controlled multiplex PCR, was used to amplify TCRbeta CDR3 regions from genomic DNA. The study's own analysis went as follows. The number of nucleated cells in each sample was estimated from the amplification of reference gene primers within the assay. To quantify the absolute abundance of each unique TCRbeta CDR3 rearrangement, sequence reads were collapsed and filtered. For each sample, productive Simpson clonality was calculated as the square root of Simpson's diversity index over productive rearrangements. The table comes from immuneACCESS by way of TCRdb, which keeps in-frame sequences with V and J called. Part of the clones is missing from these tables; in studies checked, under half for an unresolved V gene and the rest for unknown reasons. The DNA gave D and trimming, while V, J and clone size come from that table. This sample has hundreds of thousands of clones in its table, and 87% of those were observed once. Roughly 6.2% of the sample lies in the top ten.

As to this clone: Its cognate antigen has yet to be identified. Base quality data are lacking; no much larger clone is found one base away.

The source is a woman in her thirties or forties who had recovered from COVID-19. Sequencing used PBMCs or T cells enriched from blood (not recorded which).

CDR3 region: CASSEGDRDVGELFF. The sequence in DNA is TGCGCCAGCAGTGAGGGGGACAGGGACGTCGGGGAGCTGTTTTTT. This receptor chain uses TRBV10-1 and TRBJ2-2; the junction holds 9 bases that match TRBD1. The CDR3, from cysteine to phenylalanine, totals 15 residues. Just CDR3 DNA is preserved here, 45 bases in frame from base 1. The junction shows trimming of 2 bases on V and 7 bases on J, and the gene matches do not reach 5 bases of it. The germline V gene (reference sequence) specifies WNHNN as CDR1 and SYGVQD as CDR2.